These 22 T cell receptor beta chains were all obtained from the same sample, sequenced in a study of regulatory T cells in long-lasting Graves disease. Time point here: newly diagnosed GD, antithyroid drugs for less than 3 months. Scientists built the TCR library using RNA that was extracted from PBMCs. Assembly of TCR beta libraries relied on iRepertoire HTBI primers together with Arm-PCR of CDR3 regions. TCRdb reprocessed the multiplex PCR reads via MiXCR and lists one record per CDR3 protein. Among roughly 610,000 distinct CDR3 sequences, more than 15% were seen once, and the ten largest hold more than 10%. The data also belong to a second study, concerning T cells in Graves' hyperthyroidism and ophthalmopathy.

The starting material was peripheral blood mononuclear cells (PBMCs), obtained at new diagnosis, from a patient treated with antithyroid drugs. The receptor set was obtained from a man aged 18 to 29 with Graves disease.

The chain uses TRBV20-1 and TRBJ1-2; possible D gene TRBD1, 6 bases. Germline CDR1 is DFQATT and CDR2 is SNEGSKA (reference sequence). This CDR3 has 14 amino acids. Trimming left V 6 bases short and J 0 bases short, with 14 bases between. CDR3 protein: CSAGGGRTNYGYTF. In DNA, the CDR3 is TGCAGTGCGGGGGGGGGCAGAACTAACTATGGCTACACCTTC.

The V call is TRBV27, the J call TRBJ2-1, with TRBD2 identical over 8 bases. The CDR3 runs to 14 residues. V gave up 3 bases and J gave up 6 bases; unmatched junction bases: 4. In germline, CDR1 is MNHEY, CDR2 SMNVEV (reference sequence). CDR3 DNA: TGTGCCAGCAGTTTTAGCGGGAAGTTCAATGAGCAGTTCTTC. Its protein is CASSFSGKFNEQFF.

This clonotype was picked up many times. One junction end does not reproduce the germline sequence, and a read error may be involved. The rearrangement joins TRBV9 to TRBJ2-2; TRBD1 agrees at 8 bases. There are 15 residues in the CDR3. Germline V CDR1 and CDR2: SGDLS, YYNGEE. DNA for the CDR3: TGCGCCAGCAGCGCGACAGGGGCGAGCACCGGGGAGCTGTTTTTT. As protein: CASSATGASTGELFF.

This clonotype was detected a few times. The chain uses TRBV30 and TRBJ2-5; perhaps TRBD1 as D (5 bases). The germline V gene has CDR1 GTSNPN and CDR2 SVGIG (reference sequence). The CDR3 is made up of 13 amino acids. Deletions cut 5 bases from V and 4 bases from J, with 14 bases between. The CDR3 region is CAWVRGPRETQYF. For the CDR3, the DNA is TGTGCCTGGGTTAGGGGTCCGCGAGAGACCCAGTACTTC.

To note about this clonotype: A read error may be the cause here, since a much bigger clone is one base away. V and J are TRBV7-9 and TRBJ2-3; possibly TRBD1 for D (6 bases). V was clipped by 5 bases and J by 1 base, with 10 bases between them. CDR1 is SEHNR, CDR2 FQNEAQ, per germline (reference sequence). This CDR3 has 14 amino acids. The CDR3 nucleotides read TGTGCCAGCAGCCAGGGACATCGCACAGATACGCAGTATTTT. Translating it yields CASSQGHRTDTQYF.

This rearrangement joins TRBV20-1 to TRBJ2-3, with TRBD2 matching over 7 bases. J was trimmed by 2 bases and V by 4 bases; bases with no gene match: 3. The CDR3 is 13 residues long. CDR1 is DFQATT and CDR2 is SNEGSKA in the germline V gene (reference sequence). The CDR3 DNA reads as TGCAGTGCTAAAGCGGGACCCACAGATACGCAGTATTTT. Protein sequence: CSAKAGPTDTQYF.

CDR3 bases: TGTGCCAGCAGCCAAGTGGGGGGGGTCCCCTACAATGAGCAGTTCTTC. Translating gives CASSQVGGVPYNEQFF. The chain recombines TRBV14 with TRBJ2-1, with 7 bases lining up with TRBD2. Per germline, CDR1 SGHDN and CDR2 FVKESK. Trimming removed 1 base from V and 2 bases from J; junction bases left unmatched: 5. The CDR3 spans 16 residues. The full variable domain, with the rest looked up from reference TRBV14 and TRBJ2-1, is EAGVTQFPSHSVIEKGQTVTLRCDPISGHDNLYWYRRVMGKEIKFLLHFVKESKQDESGMPNNRFLAERTGGTYSTLKVQPAELEDSGVYFCASSQVGGVPYNEQFFGPGTRLTVL.

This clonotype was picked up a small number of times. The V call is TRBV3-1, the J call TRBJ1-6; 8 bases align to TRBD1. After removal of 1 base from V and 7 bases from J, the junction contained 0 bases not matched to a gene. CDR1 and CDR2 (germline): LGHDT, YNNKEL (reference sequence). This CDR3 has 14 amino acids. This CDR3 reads CASSQGQGNSPLHF. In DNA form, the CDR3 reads TGTGCCAGCAGCCAAGGACAGGGGAATTCACCCCTCCACTTT.

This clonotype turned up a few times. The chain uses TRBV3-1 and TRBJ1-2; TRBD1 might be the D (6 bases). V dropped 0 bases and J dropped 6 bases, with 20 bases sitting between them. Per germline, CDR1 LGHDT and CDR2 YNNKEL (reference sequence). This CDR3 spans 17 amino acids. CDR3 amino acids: CASSQDVLTGSYDGYTF. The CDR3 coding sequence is TGTGCCAGCAGCCAAGATGTTTTGACAGGTTCTTATGATGGCTACACCTTC.

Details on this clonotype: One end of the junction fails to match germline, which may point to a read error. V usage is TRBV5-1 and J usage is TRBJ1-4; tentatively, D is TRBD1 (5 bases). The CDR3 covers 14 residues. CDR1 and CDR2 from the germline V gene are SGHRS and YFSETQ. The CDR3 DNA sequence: TGCGCCAGCAGCTTGGGGGGGTCGGATGAAGAACTGTTTTTT. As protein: CASSLGGSDEELFF.

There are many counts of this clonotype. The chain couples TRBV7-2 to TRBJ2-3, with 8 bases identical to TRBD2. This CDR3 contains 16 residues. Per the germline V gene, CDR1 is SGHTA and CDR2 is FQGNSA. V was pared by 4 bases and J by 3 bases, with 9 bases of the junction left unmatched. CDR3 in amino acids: CASSYQLAVGTDTQYF. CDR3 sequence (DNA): TGTGCCAGCAGCTACCAACTAGCGGTAGGAACAGATACGCAGTATTTT.

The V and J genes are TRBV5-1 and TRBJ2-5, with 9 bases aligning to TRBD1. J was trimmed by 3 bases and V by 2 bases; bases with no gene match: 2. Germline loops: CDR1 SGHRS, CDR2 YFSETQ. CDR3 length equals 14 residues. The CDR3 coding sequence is TGCGCCAGCAGCTTACAGGGGGCTAAAGAGACCCAGTACTTC. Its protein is CASSLQGAKETQYF.

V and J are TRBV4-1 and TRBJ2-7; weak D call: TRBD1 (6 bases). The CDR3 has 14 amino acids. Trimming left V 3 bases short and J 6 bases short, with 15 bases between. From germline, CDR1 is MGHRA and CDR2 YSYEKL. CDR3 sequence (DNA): TGCGCCAGCAGCCAGGGGGCTCAAAGGGTCGAGCAGTACTTC. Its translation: CASSQGAQRVEQYF.

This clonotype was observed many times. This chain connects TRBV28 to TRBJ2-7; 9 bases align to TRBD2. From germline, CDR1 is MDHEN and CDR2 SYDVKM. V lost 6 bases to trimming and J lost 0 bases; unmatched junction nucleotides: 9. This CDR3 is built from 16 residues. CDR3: CASSSSGRPGSYEQYF. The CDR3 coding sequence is TGTGCCAGCAGCTCGAGCGGGAGGCCTGGCTCCTACGAGCAGTACTTC.

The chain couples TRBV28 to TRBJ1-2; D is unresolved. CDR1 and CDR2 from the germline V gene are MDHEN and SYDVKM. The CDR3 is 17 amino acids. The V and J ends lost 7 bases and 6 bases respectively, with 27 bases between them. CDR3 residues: CASTPSRVGRCKNGYTF. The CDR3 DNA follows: TGTGCCAGCACCCCCTCGCGAGTGGGCAGGTGCAAGAATGGCTACACCTTC.

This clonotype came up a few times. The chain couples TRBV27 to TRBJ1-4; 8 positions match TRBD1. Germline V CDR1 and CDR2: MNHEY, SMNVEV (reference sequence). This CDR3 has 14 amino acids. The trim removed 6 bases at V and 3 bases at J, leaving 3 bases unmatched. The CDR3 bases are TGTGCCAGCAGCAAGACAGGGGCTAATGAAAAACTGTTTTTT. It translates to CASSKTGANEKLFF.

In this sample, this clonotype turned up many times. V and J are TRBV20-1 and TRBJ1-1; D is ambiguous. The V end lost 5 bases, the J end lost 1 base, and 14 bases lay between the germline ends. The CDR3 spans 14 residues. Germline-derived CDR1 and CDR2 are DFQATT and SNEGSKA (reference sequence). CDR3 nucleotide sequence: TGCAGTGCTCTTCCACCAAGGGCGAACACTGAAGCTTTCTTT. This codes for CSALPPRANTEAFF.

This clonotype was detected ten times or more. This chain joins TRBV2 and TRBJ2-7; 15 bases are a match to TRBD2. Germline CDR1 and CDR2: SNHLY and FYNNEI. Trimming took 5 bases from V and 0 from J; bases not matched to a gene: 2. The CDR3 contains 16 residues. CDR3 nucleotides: TGTGCCAGCAGTCGGACTAGCGGGAGGGGCTCCTACGAGCAGTACTTC. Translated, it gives CASSRTSGRGSYEQYF.

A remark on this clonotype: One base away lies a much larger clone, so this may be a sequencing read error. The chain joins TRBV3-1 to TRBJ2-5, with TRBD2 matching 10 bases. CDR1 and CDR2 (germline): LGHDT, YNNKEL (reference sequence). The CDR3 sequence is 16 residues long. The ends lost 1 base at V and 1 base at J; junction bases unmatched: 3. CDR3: CASSQARTSGQETQYF. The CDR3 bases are TGTGCCAGCAGCCAAGCGAGGACTAGCGGCCAAGAGACCCAGTACTTC.

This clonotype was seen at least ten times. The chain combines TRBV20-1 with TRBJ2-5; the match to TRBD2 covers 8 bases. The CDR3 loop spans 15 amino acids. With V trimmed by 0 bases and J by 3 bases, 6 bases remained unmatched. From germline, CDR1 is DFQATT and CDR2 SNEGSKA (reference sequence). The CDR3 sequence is CSARDMRGVEETQYF. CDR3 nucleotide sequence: TGCAGTGCTAGAGATATGCGGGGGGTCGAAGAGACCCAGTACTTC.

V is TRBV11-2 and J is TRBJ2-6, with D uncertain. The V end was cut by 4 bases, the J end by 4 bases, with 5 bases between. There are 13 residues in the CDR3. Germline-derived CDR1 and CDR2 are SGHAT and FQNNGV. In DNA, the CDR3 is TGTGCCAGCAGCTCAGAAGGGGCCAACGTCCTGACTTTC. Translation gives CASSSEGANVLTF.

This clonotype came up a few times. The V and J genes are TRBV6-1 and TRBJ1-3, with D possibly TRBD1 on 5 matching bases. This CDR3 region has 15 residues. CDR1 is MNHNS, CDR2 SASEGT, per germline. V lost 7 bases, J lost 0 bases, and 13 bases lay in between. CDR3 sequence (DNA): TGTGCCAGCATACTGGGGCAGTACTCTGGAAACACCATATATTTT. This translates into CASILGQYSGNTIYF.